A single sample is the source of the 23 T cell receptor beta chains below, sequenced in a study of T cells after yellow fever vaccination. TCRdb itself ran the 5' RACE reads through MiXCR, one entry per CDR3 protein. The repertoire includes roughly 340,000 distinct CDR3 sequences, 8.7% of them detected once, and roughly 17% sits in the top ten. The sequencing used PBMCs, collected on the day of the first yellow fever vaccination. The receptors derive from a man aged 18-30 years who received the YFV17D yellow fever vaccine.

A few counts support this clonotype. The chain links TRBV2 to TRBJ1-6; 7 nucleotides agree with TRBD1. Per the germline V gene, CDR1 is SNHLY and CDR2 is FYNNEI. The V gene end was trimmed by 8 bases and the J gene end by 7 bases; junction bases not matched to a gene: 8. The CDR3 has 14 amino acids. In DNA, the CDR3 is TGTGCCAGCGGGGGACAGTCTGAAAATTCACCCCTCCACTTT. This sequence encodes CASGGQSENSPLHF.

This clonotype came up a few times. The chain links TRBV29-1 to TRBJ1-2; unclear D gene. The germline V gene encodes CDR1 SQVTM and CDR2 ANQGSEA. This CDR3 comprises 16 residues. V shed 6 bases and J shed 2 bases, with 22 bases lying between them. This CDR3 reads CSVIEARGFMNYGYTF. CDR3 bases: TGCAGCGTGATTGAAGCTCGGGGTTTTATGAACTATGGCTACACCTTC.

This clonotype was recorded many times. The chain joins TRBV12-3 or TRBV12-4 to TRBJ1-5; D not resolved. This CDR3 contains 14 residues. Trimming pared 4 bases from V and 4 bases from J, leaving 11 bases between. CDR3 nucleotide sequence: TGTGCCAGCAGTTACGCGGGAGGAAATCAGCCCCAGCATTTT. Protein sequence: CASSYAGGNQPQHF.

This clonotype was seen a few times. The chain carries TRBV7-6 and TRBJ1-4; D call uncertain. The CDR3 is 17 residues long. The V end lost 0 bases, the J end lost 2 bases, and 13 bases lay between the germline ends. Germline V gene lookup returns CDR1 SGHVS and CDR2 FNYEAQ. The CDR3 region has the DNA TGTGCCAGCAGCTTAGCGGTTCGGGGTATTACTAATGAAAAACTGTTTTTT. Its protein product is CASSLAVRGITNEKLFF.

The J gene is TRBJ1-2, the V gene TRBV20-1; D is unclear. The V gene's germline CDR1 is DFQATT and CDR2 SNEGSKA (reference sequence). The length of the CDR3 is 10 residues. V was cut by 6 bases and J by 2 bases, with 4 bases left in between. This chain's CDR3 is CSAGNYGYTF. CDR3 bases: TGCAGTGCCGGGAACTATGGCTACACCTTC.

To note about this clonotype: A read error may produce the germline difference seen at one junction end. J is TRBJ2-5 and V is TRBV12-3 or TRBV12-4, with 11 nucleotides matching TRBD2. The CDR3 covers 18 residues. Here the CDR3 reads CTSTNRASGGSYQETQYF. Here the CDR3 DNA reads TGTACCAGCACCAACCGGGCTAGCGGGGGGTCCTACCAAGAGACCCAGTACTTC.

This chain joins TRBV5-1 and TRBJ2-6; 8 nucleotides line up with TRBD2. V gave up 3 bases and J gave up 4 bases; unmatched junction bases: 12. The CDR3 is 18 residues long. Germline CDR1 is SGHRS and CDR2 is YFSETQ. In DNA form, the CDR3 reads TGCGCCAGCAGCTCCCGAGGAGCGGGGGCGCGAGGGGCCAACGTCCTGACTTTC. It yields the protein CASSSRGAGARGANVLTF.

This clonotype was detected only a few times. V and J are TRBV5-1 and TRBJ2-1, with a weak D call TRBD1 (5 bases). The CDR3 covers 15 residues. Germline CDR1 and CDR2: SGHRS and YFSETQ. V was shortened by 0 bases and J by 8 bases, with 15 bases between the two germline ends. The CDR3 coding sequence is TGCGCCAGCAGCTTGGCCCCTGGGGCGGTCGATGAGCAGTTCTTC. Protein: CASSLAPGAVDEQFF.

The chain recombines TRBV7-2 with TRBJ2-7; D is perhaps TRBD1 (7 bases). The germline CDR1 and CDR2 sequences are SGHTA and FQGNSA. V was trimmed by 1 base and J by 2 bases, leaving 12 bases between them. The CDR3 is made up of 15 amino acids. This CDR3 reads CASSLEGGQTYEQYF. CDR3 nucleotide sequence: TGTGCCAGCAGCTTAGAGGGGGGACAGACCTACGAGCAGTACTTC.

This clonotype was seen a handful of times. For the CDR3, the DNA is TGTGCCAGCAGTCCCCGGATGGGGGGAACCACCTACAATGAGCAGTTCTTC. It specifies CASSPRMGGTTYNEQFF. The chain combines TRBV27 with TRBJ2-1, with D perhaps TRBD2 (6 bases). Germline lookup yields CDR1 MNHEY and CDR2 SMNVEV (reference sequence). The V gene lost 5 bases and the J gene lost 2 bases, with 19 bases spanning the gap. This CDR3 region has 17 residues.

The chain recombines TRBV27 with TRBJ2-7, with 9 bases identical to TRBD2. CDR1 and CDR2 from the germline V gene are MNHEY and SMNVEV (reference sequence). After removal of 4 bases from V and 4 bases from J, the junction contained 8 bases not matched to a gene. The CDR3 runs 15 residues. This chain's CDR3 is CASSSAGTSTYEQYF. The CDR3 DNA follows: TGTGCCAGCAGTTCCGCCGGGACTAGCACTTACGAGCAGTACTTC.

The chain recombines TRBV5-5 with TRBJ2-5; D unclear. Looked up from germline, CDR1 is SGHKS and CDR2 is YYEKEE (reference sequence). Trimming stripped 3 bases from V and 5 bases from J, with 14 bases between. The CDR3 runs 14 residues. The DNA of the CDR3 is TGTGCCAGCAGCTCTTACTGGGCAAGGGAGACCCAGTACTTC. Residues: CASSSYWARETQYF. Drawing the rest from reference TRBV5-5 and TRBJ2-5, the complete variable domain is DAGVTQSPTHLIKTRGQQVTLRCSPISGHKSVSWYQQVLGQGPQFIFQYYEKEERGRGNFPDRFSARQFPNYSSELNVNALLLGDSALYLCASSSYWARETQYFGPGTRLLVL.

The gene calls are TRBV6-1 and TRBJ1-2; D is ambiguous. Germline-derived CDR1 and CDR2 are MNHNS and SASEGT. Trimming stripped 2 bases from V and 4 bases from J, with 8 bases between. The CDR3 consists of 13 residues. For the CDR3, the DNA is TGTGCCAGCAGTGAATCGGGTTCCTATGGCTACACCTTC. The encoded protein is CASSESGSYGYTF.

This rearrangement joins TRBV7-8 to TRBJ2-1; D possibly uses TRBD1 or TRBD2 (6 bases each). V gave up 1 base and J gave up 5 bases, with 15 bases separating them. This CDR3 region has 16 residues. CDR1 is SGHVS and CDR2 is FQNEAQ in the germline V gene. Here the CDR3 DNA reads TGTGCCAGCAGCTTAGTCCCGGGGGCGACAAACAATGAGCAGTTCTTC. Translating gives CASSLVPGATNNEQFF.

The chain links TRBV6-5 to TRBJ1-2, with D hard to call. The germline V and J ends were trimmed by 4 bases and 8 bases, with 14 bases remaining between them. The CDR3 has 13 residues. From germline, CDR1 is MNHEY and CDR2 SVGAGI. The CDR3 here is CASSSEGGRGYTF. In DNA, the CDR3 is TGTGCCAGCAGTTCCGAGGGCGGTAGGGGCTACACCTTC.

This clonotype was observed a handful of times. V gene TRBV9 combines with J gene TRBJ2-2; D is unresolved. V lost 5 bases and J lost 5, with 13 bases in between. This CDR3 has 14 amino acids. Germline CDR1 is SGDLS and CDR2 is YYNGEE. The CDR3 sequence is CASSPSFMTGELFF. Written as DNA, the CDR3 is TGTGCCAGCAGTCCGAGTTTTATGACCGGGGAGCTGTTTTTT.

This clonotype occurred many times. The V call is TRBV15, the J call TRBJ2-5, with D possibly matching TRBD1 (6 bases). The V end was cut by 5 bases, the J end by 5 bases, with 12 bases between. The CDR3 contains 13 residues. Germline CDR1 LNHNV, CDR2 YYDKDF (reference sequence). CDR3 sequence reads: CATSVDSTETQYF. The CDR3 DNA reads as TGTGCCACCAGCGTGGACAGTACGGAGACCCAGTACTTC.

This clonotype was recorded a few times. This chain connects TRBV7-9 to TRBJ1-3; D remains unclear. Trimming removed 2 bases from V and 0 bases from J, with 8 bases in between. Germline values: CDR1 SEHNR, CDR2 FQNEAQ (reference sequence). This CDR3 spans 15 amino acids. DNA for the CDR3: TGTGCCAGCAGCTTATCGGAATTCTCTGGAAACACCATATATTTT. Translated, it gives CASSLSEFSGNTIYF. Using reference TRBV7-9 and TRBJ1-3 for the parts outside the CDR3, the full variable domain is DTGVSQNPRHKITKRGQNVTFRCDPISEHNRLYWYRQTLGQGPEFLTYFQNEAQLEKSRLLSDRFSAERPKGSFSTLEIQRTEQGDSAMYLCASSLSEFSGNTIYFGEGSWLTVV.

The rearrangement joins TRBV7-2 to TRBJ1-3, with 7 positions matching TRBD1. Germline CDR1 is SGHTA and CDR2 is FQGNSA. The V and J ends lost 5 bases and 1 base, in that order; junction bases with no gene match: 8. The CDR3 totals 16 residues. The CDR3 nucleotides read TGTGCCAGCAGCCAGGGACAGCTCCAATCTGGAAACACCATATATTTT. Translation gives CASSQGQLQSGNTIYF.

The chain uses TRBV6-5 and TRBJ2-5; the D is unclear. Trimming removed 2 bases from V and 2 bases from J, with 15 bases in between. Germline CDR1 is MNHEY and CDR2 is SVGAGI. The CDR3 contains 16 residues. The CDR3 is CASSYRYRVGQETQYF. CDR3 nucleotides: TGTGCCAGCAGTTACCGCTACCGGGTAGGGCAAGAGACCCAGTACTTC.

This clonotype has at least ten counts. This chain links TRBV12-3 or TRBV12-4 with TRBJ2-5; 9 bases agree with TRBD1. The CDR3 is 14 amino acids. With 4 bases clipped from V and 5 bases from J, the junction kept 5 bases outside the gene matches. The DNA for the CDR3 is TGTGCCAGCAGTTCGACAGGGGGTGTGGAGACCCAGTACTTC. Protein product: CASSSTGGVETQYF.

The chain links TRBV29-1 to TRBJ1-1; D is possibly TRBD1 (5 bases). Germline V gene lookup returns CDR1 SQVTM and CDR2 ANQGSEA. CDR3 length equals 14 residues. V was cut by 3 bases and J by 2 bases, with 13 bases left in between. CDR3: CSVDRELINTEAFF. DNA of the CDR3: TGCAGCGTTGACAGGGAATTAATCAACACTGAAGCTTTCTTT.

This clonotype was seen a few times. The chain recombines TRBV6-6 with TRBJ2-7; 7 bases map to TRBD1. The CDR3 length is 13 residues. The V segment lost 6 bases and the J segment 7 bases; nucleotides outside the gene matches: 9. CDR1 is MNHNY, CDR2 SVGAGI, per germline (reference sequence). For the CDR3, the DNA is TGTGCCAGCAGCCCAGTAGCAGGGGGAGAGCAGTACGTC. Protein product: CASSPVAGGEQYV.